The 23 T cell receptor beta chains listed next were all sequenced from one sample in a study of cytomegalovirus exposure and HLA in healthy donors. With 60 Vbeta and 13 Jbeta primers, the PCR was carried out. Data came from immunoSEQ multiplex PCR; TCRdb stores just in-frame clones and leaves some out. The repertoire has approximately 190,000 clones, more than 65% of them found once; the top ten carry 4.5% to 7.5%. Sequencing used PBMCs. The source of these receptors is a woman aged 25 to 45 in good health and CMV-seropositive.

The genes are TRBV5-1 and TRBJ2-2; 11 positions agree with TRBD2. This CDR3 spans 15 amino acids. Germline values: CDR1 SGHRS, CDR2 YFSETQ. J lost 5 bases, V lost 5 bases, and 5 bases had no gene match. This CDR3 is CASRLAGVGTGELFF. As DNA, the CDR3 is TGCGCCAGCAGACTAGCGGGAGTAGGGACCGGGGAGCTGTTTTTT.

This clone was observed a handful of times. The V call is TRBV10-2, the J call TRBJ2-5; 9 bases map to TRBD2. Germline CDR1 is WSHSY and CDR2 is SAAADI. This CDR3 is 12 amino acids long. Germline trimming cut 9 bases from V and 5 bases from J; bases unmatched to any gene: 4. CDR3 bases: TGCGCCAGTAAAGCGGGGGGTGAGACCCAGTACTTC. Translated, it gives CASKAGGETQYF.

V usage is TRBV7-9 and J usage is TRBJ2-3; D is perhaps TRBD2 (5 bases). Germline V lookup: CDR1 SEHNR, CDR2 FQNEAQ (reference sequence). The CDR3 is made up of 12 amino acids. Trimming stripped 11 bases from V and 1 base from J, with 10 bases between. CDR3 sequence reads: CALLGGTDTQYF. In nucleotides, the CDR3 is TGTGCCTTACTAGGAGGCACAGATACGCAGTATTTT.

This clone has just one count. CDR3 DNA sequence: TGTGCCAGCAGCTTGGCCCTAGCGGGGGAAGAGACCCAGTACTTC. Translating gives CASSLALAGEETQYF. V usage is TRBV5-4 and J usage is TRBJ2-5; 10 bases map to TRBD2. The CDR3 covers 15 residues. The V gene end was trimmed by 0 bases and the J gene end by 3 bases; junction bases not matched to a gene: 2. The germline V gene has CDR1 SGHNT and CDR2 YYREEE (reference sequence).

The V gene is TRBV5-4, the J gene TRBJ2-3, with D tentatively TRBD2 (6 bases). The CDR3 runs to 15 residues. Trimming removed 3 bases at V and 2 bases at J, with 13 bases between. Germline V gives CDR1 SGHNT, CDR2 YYREEE (reference sequence). Here the CDR3 DNA reads TGTGCCAGCAGCTCCCCCGGGGGAAACACAGATACGCAGTATTTT. Translated, it gives CASSSPGGNTDTQYF.

Only a few counts were recorded for this clone. The gene calls are TRBV4-3 and TRBJ1-1; tentative D call: TRBD1 (5 bases). This CDR3 is built from 14 residues. V lost 3 bases and J 5 bases, leaving 13 bases between the germline ends. The germline V gene has CDR1 LGHNA and CDR2 YSLEER. The CDR3 region is CASSHQGSRTEAFF. CDR3 bases: TGCGCCAGCAGCCACCAGGGTTCGCGGACTGAAGCTTTCTTT.

The chain links TRBV6-6 to TRBJ2-1; TRBD1 matches at 7 bases. This CDR3 is built from 13 residues. V lost 6 bases, J lost 6 bases, and 5 bases stayed unmatched. CDR1 and CDR2 (germline): MNHNY, SVGAGI (reference sequence). The CDR3, as DNA: TGTGCCAGCAGCCCGACAGGGTTCAATGAGCAGTTCTTC. Its translation is CASSPTGFNEQFF.

CDR3 in amino acids: CASSLGLAGAYEQYF. The CDR3 DNA follows: TGCGCCAGCAGCTTGGGCCTAGCGGGAGCCTACGAGCAGTACTTC. V is TRBV5-1 and J is TRBJ2-7; TRBD2 agrees at 10 bases. J lost 2 bases, V lost 0 bases, and 2 bases had no gene match. The CDR3 contains 15 residues. Germline CDR1 is SGHRS and CDR2 is YFSETQ.

This clone was picked up one time. This sequence joins TRBV16 and TRBJ1-5; D might be TRBD1 (5 bases). The CDR3 has 14 amino acids. V was cut by 4 bases and J by 5 bases, with 12 bases left in between. Germline lookup yields CDR1 KGHSY and CDR2 FQNENV. Here the CDR3 reads CASSPRSGDQPQHF. Here the CDR3 DNA reads TGTGCCAGCAGCCCCAGGTCGGGGGATCAGCCCCAGCATTTT.

V usage is TRBV6-5 and J usage is TRBJ1-1, with 7 bases lining up with TRBD1. This CDR3 is 13 amino acids long. The J segment lost 11 bases and the V segment lost 6 bases, leaving 12 bases of the junction unmatched. The germline gives CDR1 MNHEY, CDR2 SVGAGI. The CDR3 region is CASSLRQGGEAFF. CDR3 DNA: TGTGCCAGCAGCCTGAGGCAGGGGGGCGAGGCTTTCTTT.

This chain joins TRBV19 and TRBJ1-2; TRBD1 is a possible D gene (6 bases). Per germline, CDR1 LNHDA and CDR2 SQIVND (reference sequence). Trimming stripped 6 bases from V and 8 bases from J, with 13 bases between. The CDR3 runs 12 residues. The CDR3 DNA sequence: TGTGCCAGTAGCCTGACAGGTCAGGGCTACACCTTC. Translation gives CASSLTGQGYTF.

V and J are TRBV20-1 and TRBJ1-1; possibly TRBD1 for D (6 bases). In germline, CDR1 is DFQATT, CDR2 SNEGSKA (reference sequence). This CDR3 is built from 11 residues. The CDR3 nucleotides read TGCAGCTACAGGACAGACACTGAAGCTTTCTTT. Protein sequence: CSYRTDTEAFF.

This sequence joins TRBV15 and TRBJ1-2, with D possibly TRBD1 on 6 matching bases. The CDR3 spans 18 residues. V shed 0 bases and J shed 0 bases, with 17 bases lying between them. Germline assignment: CDR1 LNHNV and CDR2 YYDKDF (reference sequence). The CDR3 region is CATSRDYIGQLPNYGYTF. The CDR3 nucleotides read TGTGCCACCAGCAGAGATTACATTGGACAGCTCCCTAACTATGGCTACACCTTC.

The CDR3 DNA reads TGTGCCAGCAGCCCGGGACAGGGAAGAGAGACCCAGTACTTC. Its protein is CASSPGQGRETQYF. The chain links TRBV7-9 to TRBJ2-5; 9 nucleotides line up with TRBD1. V lost 5 bases to trimming and J lost 4 bases; unmatched junction nucleotides: 5. Looked up from germline, CDR1 is SEHNR and CDR2 is FQNEAQ (reference sequence). This CDR3 spans 14 amino acids.

The chain couples TRBV5-1 to TRBJ1-1; maybe TRBD1 (6 bases). The CDR3 is 15 amino acids. Trimming took 0 bases from V and 0 from J, leaving 9 bases between them. Germline CDR1 is SGHRS and CDR2 is YFSETQ. The CDR3 is CASSLAGQLNTEAFF. CDR3 bases: TGCGCCAGCAGCTTGGCCGGACAGCTGAACACTGAAGCTTTCTTT. The variable domain in full, completed from reference TRBV5-1 and TRBJ1-1, reads KAGVTQTPRYLIKTRGQQVTLSCSPISGHRSVSWYQQTPGQGLQFLFEYFSETQRNKGNFPGRFSGRQFSNSRSEMNVSTLELGDSALYLCASSLAGQLNTEAFFGQGTRLTVV.

The rearrangement uses TRBV10-3 and TRBJ2-3, with no clear D. V was pared by 0 bases and J by 7 bases, with 11 bases between. The CDR3 covers 14 residues. Per the germline V gene, CDR1 is ENHRY and CDR2 is SYGVKD. The DNA of the CDR3 is TGTGCCATCAGTGAGTCCAACGGTGAAAATACGCAGTATTTT. Amino acids: CAISESNGENTQYF.

The chain links TRBV18 to TRBJ2-3, with a possible D match to TRBD1 (5 bases). CDR1 and CDR2 from the germline V gene are KGHSH and LQKENI. Trimming removed 3 bases from V and 2 bases from J, with 15 bases in between. The CDR3 spans 16 residues. The CDR3 sequence is CASSPTTGRITDTQYF. The CDR3 DNA reads TGTGCCAGCTCACCTACTACAGGCCGCATCACAGATACGCAGTATTTT. Variable domain in full (rest from reference TRBV18 and TRBJ2-3): NAGVMQNPRHLVRRRGQEARLRCSPMKGHSHVYWYRQLPEEGLKFMVYLQKENIIDESGMPKERFSAEFPKEGPSILRIQQVVRGDSAAYFCASSPTTGRITDTQYFGPGTRLTVL.

This clone was counted a few times. The V and J genes are TRBV5-8 and TRBJ2-3, with 8 bases aligning to TRBD1. In germline, CDR1 is SGHTS, CDR2 YDEGEE. This CDR3 is built from 14 residues. The junction had 1 base not matched to a gene; V was cut back by 0 bases and J by 4 bases. In nucleotides, the CDR3 is TGTGCCAGCAGCTTGGGACAGGGGCCAGATACGCAGTATTTT. Translated, it gives CASSLGQGPDTQYF. Drawing the rest from reference TRBV5-8 and TRBJ2-3, the complete variable domain is EAGVTQSPTHLIKTRGQQATLRCSPISGHTSVYWYQQALGLGLQFLLWYDEGEERNRGNFPPRFSGRQFPNYSSELNVNALELEDSALYLCASSLGQGPDTQYFGPGTRLTVL.

This chain connects TRBV2 to TRBJ2-7, with TRBD1 matching over 9 bases. V lost 7 bases, J lost 1 base, and 2 bases stayed unmatched. Germline CDR1 reads SNHLY; CDR2 reads FYNNEI. The CDR3 extends over 13 amino acids. In DNA, the CDR3 is TGTGCCAGCATGACAGGGGGTTCCTACGAGCAGTACTTC. Protein: CASMTGGSYEQYF.

This clone was counted a few times. This chain connects TRBV19 to TRBJ1-1, with D possibly being TRBD1 (6 bases). The CDR3 length is 13 residues. The germline gives CDR1 LNHDA, CDR2 SQIVND (reference sequence). V dropped 8 bases and J dropped 1 base, with 11 bases sitting between them. CDR3 amino acids: CASSRQENTEAFF. CDR3 DNA sequence: TGTGCCAGTTCACGACAGGAGAACACTGAAGCTTTCTTT. Full variable domain (outside the CDR3, taken from reference TRBV19 and TRBJ1-1): DGGITQSPKYLFRKEGQNVTLSCEQNLNHDAMYWYRQDPGQGLRLIYYSQIVNDFQKGDIAEGYSVSREKKESFPLTVTSAQKNPTAFYLCASSRQENTEAFFGQGTRLTVV.

The rearrangement uses TRBV23-1 and TRBJ1-5; D is perhaps TRBD1 (6 bases). TRBV23-1 is an open reading frame whose function is uncertain. V lost 10 bases and J lost 2, with 18 bases in between. The CDR3 runs to 15 residues. CDR3 residues: CAILAEQGRNQPQHF. DNA for the CDR3: TGCGCCATTTTAGCAGAACAGGGCCGCAATCAGCCCCAGCATTTT.

In nucleotides, the CDR3 is TGTGCCAGTAGAGACCGGACTAACTACAATGAGCAGTTCTTC. This codes for CASRDRTNYNEQFF. This sequence joins TRBV19 and TRBJ2-1; TRBD2 might be the D (6 bases). CDR1 LNHDA and CDR2 SQIVND come from the germline V gene (reference sequence). The CDR3 is 14 residues long. Trimming removed 6 bases at V and 3 bases at J, with 12 bases between.

The DNA of the CDR3 is TGTGCCATCAGTGAGTCGGGACAAGGAAACTACGAGCAGTACTTC. Protein: CAISESGQGNYEQYF. V is TRBV10-3 and J is TRBJ2-7; tentative D call: TRBD1 (6 bases). The germline gives CDR1 ENHRY, CDR2 SYGVKD. The CDR3 runs 15 residues. V was clipped by 0 bases and J by 3 bases, with 12 bases between them.